The sequence of this T cell receptor beta chain was determined in a study of response to subunit inactivated influenza vaccine. Study-level points and caveats: Every seasonal influenza vaccination brings in few new T cells, the authors suggested.

In regard to this clonotype: The antigen remains undetermined.

TCRdb reprocessed the RT-PCR reads via MiXCR and lists one record per CDR3 protein. The sample shows about 570,000 distinct CDR3 sequences, about 11% of them seen only once. The sample here was PBMCs from blood, taken on the day of vaccination. This TCR came from a man aged 45 to 65 who received an inactivated influenza vaccine.

The CDR3 is CSVWLAYTGELFF. The CDR3, as DNA: TGCAGCGTTTGGCTAGCCTACACCGGGGAGCTGTTTTTT. The gene calls are TRBV29-1 and TRBJ2-2, with D perhaps TRBD2 (5 bases). Trimming pared 5 bases from V and 3 bases from J, leaving 10 bases between. Germline values: CDR1 SQVTM, CDR2 ANQGSEA. This CDR3 spans 13 amino acids.